This passage covers 16 T cell receptor beta chains from one sample sequenced in a study of cytomegalovirus exposure and HLA in healthy donors. PCR employed 60 Vbeta and 13 Jbeta primers. Data came from immunoSEQ multiplex PCR; TCRdb stores just in-frame clones and leaves some out. The data show under 100,000 clones, around 78% seen once. Sequenced: PBMCs. All receptors come from a man aged 18 to 29 in good health and CMV-seropositive.

This clone was picked up a small number of times. CDR3 in amino acids: CATSRDVTGAFF. CDR3 nucleotide sequence: TGTGCCACCAGCAGAGATGTAACGGGGGCTTTCTTT. The chain links TRBV15 to TRBJ1-1; D gene uncertain. CDR1 and CDR2 (germline): LNHNV, YYDKDF (reference sequence). The germline V and J ends were trimmed by 0 bases and 11 bases, with 10 bases remaining between them. The CDR3 has 12 residues.

This chain connects TRBV11-3 to TRBJ2-7; 12 bases line up with TRBD2. CDR1 and CDR2 from the germline V gene are SGHNT and YENEEA. V dropped 5 bases and J dropped 1; count of bases not matched to a gene: 3. This CDR3 spans 15 amino acids. CDR3: CASSAGLAGSYEQYF. The CDR3 DNA reads as TGTGCCAGCAGCGCCGGACTAGCGGGATCCTACGAGCAGTACTTC.

The rearrangement uses TRBV18 and TRBJ1-2, with D tentatively TRBD1 (6 bases). Germline values: CDR1 KGHSH, CDR2 LQKENI. This CDR3 spans 15 amino acids. The V end lost 3 bases, the J end lost 2 bases, and 13 bases lay between the germline ends. In DNA form, the CDR3 reads TGTGCCAGCTCACCCTCGACAGGTGTAAACTATGGCTACACCTTC. Protein: CASSPSTGVNYGYTF. Full variable domain (outside the CDR3, taken from reference TRBV18 and TRBJ1-2): NAGVMQNPRHLVRRRGQEARLRCSPMKGHSHVYWYRQLPEEGLKFMVYLQKENIIDESGMPKERFSAEFPKEGPSILRIQQVVRGDSAAYFCASSPSTGVNYGYTFGSGTRLTVV.

Only a few counts were recorded for this clone. The V and J genes are TRBV6-5 and TRBJ1-1; the D gene is possibly TRBD1 (5 bases). Germline CDR1 MNHEY, CDR2 SVGAGI. Deletions cut 0 bases from V and 2 bases from J, with 10 bases between. The CDR3 extends over 15 amino acids. CDR3 protein: CASSYSAQGNTEAFF. The CDR3 DNA sequence: TGTGCCAGCAGTTACTCGGCGCAGGGAAACACTGAAGCTTTCTTT.

The chain is built from TRBV18 and TRBJ1-5, with a weak D call TRBD1 (5 bases). V was trimmed by 2 bases and J by 4 bases, leaving 6 bases between them. The CDR3 extends over 13 amino acids. Germline assignment: CDR1 KGHSH and CDR2 LQKENI. The CDR3 nucleotides read TGTGCCAGCTCACCAGACAGAAATCAGCCCCAGCATTTT. This sequence encodes CASSPDRNQPQHF.

This clone came up once. The V gene is TRBV5-1, the J gene TRBJ1-2, with 9 bases matching TRBD1. CDR1 and CDR2 (germline): SGHRS, YFSETQ. Unmatched junction bases numbered 6, after V lost 5 bases and J lost 4 bases. The CDR3 totals 14 residues. The CDR3 reads CASRRTGDGYGYTF. The CDR3 nucleotides are TGCGCCAGCAGACGGACAGGGGACGGCTATGGCTACACCTTC.

The chain carries TRBV2 and TRBJ2-2; possibly TRBD2 for D (6 bases). The germline V and J ends were trimmed by 4 bases and 6 bases, with 12 bases remaining between them. Looked up from germline, CDR1 is SNHLY and CDR2 is FYNNEI. CDR3 length: 14 amino acids. The CDR3 sequence: CASSGVAVSGELFF. The CDR3 DNA reads TGTGCCAGCAGTGGGGTAGCGGTGTCCGGGGAGCTGTTTTTT.

The chain employs TRBV19 and TRBJ2-1; 10 nucleotides match TRBD2. The CDR3 totals 14 residues. V lost 3 bases, J lost 8 bases, and 4 bases stayed unmatched. Germline assignment: CDR1 LNHDA and CDR2 SQIVND (reference sequence). This CDR3 reads CASSMLAGVDEQFF. The CDR3 DNA reads TGTGCCAGTAGTATGCTAGCGGGAGTGGATGAGCAGTTCTTC. The whole variable domain, remainder taken from reference TRBV19 and TRBJ2-1, is DGGITQSPKYLFRKEGQNVTLSCEQNLNHDAMYWYRQDPGQGLRLIYYSQIVNDFQKGDIAEGYSVSREKKESFPLTVTSAQKNPTAFYLCASSMLAGVDEQFFGPGTRLTVL.

Written as DNA, the CDR3 is TGCAGCGTGGAAACAGGGGCGGACACTGAAGCTTTCTTT. Its protein is CSVETGADTEAFF. V gene TRBV29-1 combines with J gene TRBJ1-1; 7 bases are shared with TRBD1. J lost 3 bases, V lost 6 bases, and 7 bases had no gene match. There are 13 residues in the CDR3. Germline V gives CDR1 SQVTM, CDR2 ANQGSEA. Full variable domain (rest looked up from reference TRBV29-1 and TRBJ1-1): SAVISQKPSRDICQRGTSLTIQCQVDSQVTMMFWYRQQPGQSLTLIATANQGSEATYESGFVIDKFPISRPNLTFSTLTVSNMSPEDSSIYLCSVETGADTEAFFGQGTRLTVV.

The rearrangement joins TRBV20-1 to TRBJ1-2; unclear D gene. The CDR3 runs to 11 residues. The germline V gene encodes CDR1 DFQATT and CDR2 SNEGSKA (reference sequence). The ends were cut back, 5 bases at V and 7 bases at J, with 11 bases in the middle. CDR3 region: CSAPVTPGYTF. CDR3 coding DNA: TGCAGTGCTCCAGTAACGCCTGGCTACACCTTC.

The chain joins TRBV6-4 to TRBJ2-1; 10 bases line up with TRBD2. Per the germline V gene, CDR1 is MRHNA and CDR2 is SNTAGT. J gave up 8 bases and V 4 bases, and 11 bases lay outside the gene matches. The CDR3 consists of 16 residues. The CDR3 protein is CASSGSGRARFDEQFF. In nucleotides, the CDR3 is TGTGCCAGCAGTGGAAGCGGGAGGGCCCGATTTGATGAGCAGTTCTTC.

Only one count was recorded for this clone. An end of the junction does not agree with germline; a read error may underlie this. V is TRBV28 and J is TRBJ1-1; D unclear. This CDR3 spans 15 amino acids. Germline values: CDR1 MDHEN, CDR2 SYDVKM. This CDR3 is CATSEPGVMNTEAFF. The CDR3 DNA sequence: TGTGCCACCAGTGAACCCGGGGTTATGAACACTGAAGCTTTCTTT.

The genes are TRBV7-6 and TRBJ2-7, with D tentatively TRBD2 (5 bases). The germline V and J ends were trimmed by 0 bases and 6 bases, with 12 bases remaining between them. The V gene's germline CDR1 is SGHVS and CDR2 FNYEAQ. The CDR3 extends over 14 amino acids. CDR3 sequence (DNA): TGTGCCAGCAGCTTAGCCGGCCGGGATAGCGAGCAGTACTTC. It encodes CASSLAGRDSEQYF.

This rearrangement joins TRBV7-2 to TRBJ2-7; 8 nucleotides match TRBD2. The CDR3 runs to 15 residues. Germline lookup yields CDR1 SGHTA and CDR2 FQGNSA. Trimming cost V 6 bases and J 4 bases; bases outside gene matches: 11. The CDR3 here is CASSPPGTRGYEQYF. CDR3 nucleotide sequence: TGTGCCAGCAGTCCTCCCGGGACTAGGGGATACGAGCAGTACTTC.

The chain joins TRBV19 to TRBJ1-4; D may be TRBD1 (6 bases). Germline CDR1 reads LNHDA; CDR2 reads SQIVND (reference sequence). Trimming took off 1 base at V and 4 bases at J, with 22 bases between the two ends. The CDR3 loop spans 19 amino acids. The CDR3 is CASSIAPPGARELNEKLFF. The DNA of the CDR3 is TGTGCCAGTAGTATAGCGCCCCCAGGGGCGAGGGAGCTTAATGAAAAACTGTTTTTT.

The rearrangement uses TRBV28 and TRBJ1-2; D not resolved. This CDR3 has 15 amino acids. Trimming took off 2 bases at V and 2 bases at J, with 12 bases between the two ends. Germline CDR1 and CDR2: MDHEN and SYDVKM. The CDR3 loop is CASSLGVNRNYGYTF. Written as DNA, the CDR3 is TGTGCCAGCAGTTTAGGAGTGAACCGGAACTATGGCTACACCTTC.